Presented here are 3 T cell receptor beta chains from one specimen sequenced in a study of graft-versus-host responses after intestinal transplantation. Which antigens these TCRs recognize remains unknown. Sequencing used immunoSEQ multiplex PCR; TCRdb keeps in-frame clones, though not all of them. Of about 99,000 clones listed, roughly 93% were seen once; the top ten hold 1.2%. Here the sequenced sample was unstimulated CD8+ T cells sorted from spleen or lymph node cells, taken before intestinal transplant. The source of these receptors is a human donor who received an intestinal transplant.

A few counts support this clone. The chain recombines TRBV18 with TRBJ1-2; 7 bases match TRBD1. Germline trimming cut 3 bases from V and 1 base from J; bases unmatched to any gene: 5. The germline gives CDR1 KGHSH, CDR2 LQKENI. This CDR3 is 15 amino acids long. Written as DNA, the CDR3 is TGTGCCAGCTCACCTCCGGGACAGCTTAACTATGGCTACACCTTC. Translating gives CASSPPGQLNYGYTF.

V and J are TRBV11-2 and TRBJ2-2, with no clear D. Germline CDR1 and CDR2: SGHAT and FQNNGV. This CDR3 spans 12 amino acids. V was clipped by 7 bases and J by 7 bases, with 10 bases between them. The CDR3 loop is CASTKADGELFF. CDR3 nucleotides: TGTGCCAGCACTAAGGCGGACGGGGAGCTGTTTTTT.

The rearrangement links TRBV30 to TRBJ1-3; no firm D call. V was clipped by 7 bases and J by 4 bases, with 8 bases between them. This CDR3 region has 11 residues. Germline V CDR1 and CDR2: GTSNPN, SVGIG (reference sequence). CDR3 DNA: TGTGCCTCTGGGCTGGGAAACACCATATATTTT. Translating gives CASGLGNTIYF.